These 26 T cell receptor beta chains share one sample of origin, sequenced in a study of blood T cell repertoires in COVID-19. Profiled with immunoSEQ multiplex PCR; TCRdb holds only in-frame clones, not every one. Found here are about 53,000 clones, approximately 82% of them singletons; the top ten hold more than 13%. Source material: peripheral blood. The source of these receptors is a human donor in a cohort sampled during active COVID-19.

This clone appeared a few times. The CDR3 DNA sequence: TGTGCCAGCATGCTGGGACTAGTTGCGGAGACCCAGTACTTC. As protein: CASMLGLVAETQYF. The chain carries TRBV2 and TRBJ2-5; 8 bases fit TRBD2. Germline V lookup: CDR1 SNHLY, CDR2 FYNNEI. The CDR3 spans 14 residues. The J segment lost 5 bases and the V segment lost 7 bases, leaving 9 bases of the junction unmatched.

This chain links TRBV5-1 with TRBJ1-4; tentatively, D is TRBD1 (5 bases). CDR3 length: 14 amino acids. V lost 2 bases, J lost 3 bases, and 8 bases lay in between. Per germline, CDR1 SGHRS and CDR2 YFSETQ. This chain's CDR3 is CASSFTGSNEKLFF. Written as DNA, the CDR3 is TGCGCCAGCAGCTTTACAGGTTCTAATGAAAAACTGTTTTTT. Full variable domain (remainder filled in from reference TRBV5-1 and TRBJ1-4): KAGVTQTPRYLIKTRGQQVTLSCSPISGHRSVSWYQQTPGQGLQFLFEYFSETQRNKGNFPGRFSGRQFSNSRSEMNVSTLELGDSALYLCASSFTGSNEKLFFGSGTQLSVL.

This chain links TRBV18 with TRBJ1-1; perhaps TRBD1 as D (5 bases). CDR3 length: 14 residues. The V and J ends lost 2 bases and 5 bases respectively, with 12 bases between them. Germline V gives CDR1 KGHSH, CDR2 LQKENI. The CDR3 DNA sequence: TGTGCCAGCTCACCAAGGGCAGGGTATACTGAAGCTTTCTTT. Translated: CASSPRAGYTEAFF.

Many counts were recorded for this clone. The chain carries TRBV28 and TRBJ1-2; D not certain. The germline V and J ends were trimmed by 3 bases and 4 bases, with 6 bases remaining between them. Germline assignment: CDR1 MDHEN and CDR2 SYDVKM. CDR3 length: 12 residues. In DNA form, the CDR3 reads TGTGCCAGCAGTTTGGGCTTCTATGGCTACACCTTC. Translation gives CASSLGFYGYTF.

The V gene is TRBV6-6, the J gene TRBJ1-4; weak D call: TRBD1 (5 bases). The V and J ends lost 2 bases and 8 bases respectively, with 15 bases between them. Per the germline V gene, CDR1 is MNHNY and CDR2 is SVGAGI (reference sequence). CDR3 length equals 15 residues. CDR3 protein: CASSYQTDGKEKLFF. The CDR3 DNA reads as TGTGCCAGCAGTTACCAGACAGACGGAAAAGAAAAACTGTTTTTT.

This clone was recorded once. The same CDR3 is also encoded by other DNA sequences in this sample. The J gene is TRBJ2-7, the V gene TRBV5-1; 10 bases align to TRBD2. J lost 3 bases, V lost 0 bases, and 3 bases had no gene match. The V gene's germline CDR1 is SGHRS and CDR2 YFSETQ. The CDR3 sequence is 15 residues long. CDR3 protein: CASSLGLAGGYEQYF. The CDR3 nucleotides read TGCGCCAGCAGCTTGGGATTAGCGGGGGGCTACGAGCAGTACTTC.

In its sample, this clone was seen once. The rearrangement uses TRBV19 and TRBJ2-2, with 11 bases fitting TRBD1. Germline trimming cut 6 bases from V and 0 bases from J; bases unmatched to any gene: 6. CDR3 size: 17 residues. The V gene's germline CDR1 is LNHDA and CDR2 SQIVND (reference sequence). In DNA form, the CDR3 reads TGTGCCAGTAGCCCGGGACAGGGGGTTGCGAACACCGGGGAGCTGTTTTTT. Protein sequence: CASSPGQGVANTGELFF. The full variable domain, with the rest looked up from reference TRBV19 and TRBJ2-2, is DGGITQSPKYLFRKEGQNVTLSCEQNLNHDAMYWYRQDPGQGLRLIYYSQIVNDFQKGDIAEGYSVSREKKESFPLTVTSAQKNPTAFYLCASSPGQGVANTGELFFGEGSRLTVL.

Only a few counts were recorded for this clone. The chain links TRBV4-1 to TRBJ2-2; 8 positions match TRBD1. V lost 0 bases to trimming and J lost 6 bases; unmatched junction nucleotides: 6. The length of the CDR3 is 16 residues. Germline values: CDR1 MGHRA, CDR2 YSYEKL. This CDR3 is CASSQDKTGVAGELFF. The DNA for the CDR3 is TGCGCCAGCAGCCAAGATAAGACAGGGGTGGCCGGGGAGCTGTTTTTT.

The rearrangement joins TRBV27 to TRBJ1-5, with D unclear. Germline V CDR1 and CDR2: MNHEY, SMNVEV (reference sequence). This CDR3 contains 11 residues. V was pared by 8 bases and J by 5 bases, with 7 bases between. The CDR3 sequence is CASFTHQPQHF. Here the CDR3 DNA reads TGTGCCAGCTTCACTCATCAGCCCCAGCATTTT.

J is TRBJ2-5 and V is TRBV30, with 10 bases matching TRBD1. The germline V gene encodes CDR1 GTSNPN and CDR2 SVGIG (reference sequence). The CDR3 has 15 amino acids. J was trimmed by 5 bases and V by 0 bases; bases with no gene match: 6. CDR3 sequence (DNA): TGTGCCTGGAGTGTATGGGGGACAGGGGAGGAGACCCAGTACTTC. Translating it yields CAWSVWGTGEETQYF.

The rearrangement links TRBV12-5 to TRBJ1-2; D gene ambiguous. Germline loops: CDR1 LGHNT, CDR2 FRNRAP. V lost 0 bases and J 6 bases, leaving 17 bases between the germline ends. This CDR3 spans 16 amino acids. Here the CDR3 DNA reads TGTGCTAGTGGTTTGGTACGAGGGTTACACGTCGATGGCTACACCTTC. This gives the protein CASGLVRGLHVDGYTF.

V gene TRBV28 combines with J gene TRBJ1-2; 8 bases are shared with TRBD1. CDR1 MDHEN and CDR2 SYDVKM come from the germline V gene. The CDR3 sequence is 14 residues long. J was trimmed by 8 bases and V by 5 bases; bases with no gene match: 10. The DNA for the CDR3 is TGTGCCAGCAGTCGCCAGGGGGCGAGTGTGGGCTACACCTTC. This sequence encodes CASSRQGASVGYTF.

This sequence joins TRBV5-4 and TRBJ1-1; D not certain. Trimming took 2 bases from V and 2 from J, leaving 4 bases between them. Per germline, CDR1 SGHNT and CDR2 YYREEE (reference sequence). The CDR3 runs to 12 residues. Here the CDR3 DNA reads TGTGCCAGCAGCTTCTACAACACTGAAGCTTTCTTT. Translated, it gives CASSFYNTEAFF.

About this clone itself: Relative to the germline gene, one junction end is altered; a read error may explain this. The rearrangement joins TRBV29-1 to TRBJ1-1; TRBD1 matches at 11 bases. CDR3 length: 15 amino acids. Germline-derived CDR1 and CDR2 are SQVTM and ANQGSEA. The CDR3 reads CSVEGTGGGGTEAFF. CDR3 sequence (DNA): TGCAGCGTCGAAGGGACAGGGGGGGGAGGCACTGAAGCTTTCTTT.

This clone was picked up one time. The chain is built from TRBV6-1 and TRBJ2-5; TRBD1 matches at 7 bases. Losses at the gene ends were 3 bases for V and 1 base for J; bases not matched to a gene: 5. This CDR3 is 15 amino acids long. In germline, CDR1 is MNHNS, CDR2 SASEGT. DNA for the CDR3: TGTGCCAGCAGTGAGCCCGGGACAGTCCAAGAGACCCAGTACTTC. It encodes CASSEPGTVQETQYF.

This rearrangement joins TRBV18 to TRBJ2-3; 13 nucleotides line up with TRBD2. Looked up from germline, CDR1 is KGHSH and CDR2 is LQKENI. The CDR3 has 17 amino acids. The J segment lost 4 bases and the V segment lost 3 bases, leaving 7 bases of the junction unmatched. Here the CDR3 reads CASSPRTSGSRADTQYF. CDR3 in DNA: TGTGCCAGCTCACCCCGGACTAGCGGGAGTCGCGCAGATACGCAGTATTTT.

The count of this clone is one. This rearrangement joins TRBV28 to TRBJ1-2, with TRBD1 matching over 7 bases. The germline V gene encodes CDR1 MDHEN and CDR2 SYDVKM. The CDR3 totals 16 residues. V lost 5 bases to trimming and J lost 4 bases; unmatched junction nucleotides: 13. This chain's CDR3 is CASSPDTGQSAYGYTF. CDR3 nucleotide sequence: TGTGCCAGCAGTCCCGACACGGGACAGAGTGCCTATGGCTACACCTTC.

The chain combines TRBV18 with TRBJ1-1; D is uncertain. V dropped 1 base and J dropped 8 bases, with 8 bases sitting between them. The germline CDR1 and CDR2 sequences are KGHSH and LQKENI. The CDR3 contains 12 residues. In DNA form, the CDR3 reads TGTGCCAGCTCACCACGGGCAAAAGAAGCTTTCTTT. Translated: CASSPRAKEAFF.

CDR3 protein: CASSKEAGMANQPQHF. The DNA for the CDR3 is TGTGCCAGCAGCAAGGAGGCGGGGATGGCCAATCAGCCCCAGCATTTT. V and J are TRBV7-6 and TRBJ1-5; no definite D call. Per germline, CDR1 SGHVS and CDR2 FNYEAQ. CDR3 length equals 16 residues. V lost 5 bases to trimming and J lost 3 bases, with 17 bases between them.

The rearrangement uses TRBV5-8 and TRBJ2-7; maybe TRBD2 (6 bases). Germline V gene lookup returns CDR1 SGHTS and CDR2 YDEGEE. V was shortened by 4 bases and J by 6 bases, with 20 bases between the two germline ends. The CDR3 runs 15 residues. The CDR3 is CASSLEAGLPAEQYF. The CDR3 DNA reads TGTGCCAGCAGCCTGGAGGCGGGACTCCCCGCCGAGCAGTACTTC.

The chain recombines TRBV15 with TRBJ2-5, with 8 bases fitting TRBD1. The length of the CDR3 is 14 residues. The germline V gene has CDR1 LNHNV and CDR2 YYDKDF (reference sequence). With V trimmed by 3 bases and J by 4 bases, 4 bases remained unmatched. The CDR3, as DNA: TGTGCCACCAGCAGGGGGACAGGCCCAGAGACCCAGTACTTC. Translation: CATSRGTGPETQYF.

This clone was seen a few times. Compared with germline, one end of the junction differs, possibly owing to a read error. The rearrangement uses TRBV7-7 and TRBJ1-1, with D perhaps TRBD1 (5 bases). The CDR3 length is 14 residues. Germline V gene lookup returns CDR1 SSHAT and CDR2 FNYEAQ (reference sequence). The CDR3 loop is CASSLAGGNTEAFF. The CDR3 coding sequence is TGTGCTAGCAGCTTAGCCGGGGGTAACACTGAAGCTTTCTTT.

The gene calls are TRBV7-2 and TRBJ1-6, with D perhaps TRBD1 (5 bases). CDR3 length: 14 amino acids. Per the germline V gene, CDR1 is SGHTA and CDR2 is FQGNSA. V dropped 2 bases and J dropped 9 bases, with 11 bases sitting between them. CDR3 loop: CASSLTGVGSPLHF. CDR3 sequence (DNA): TGTGCCAGCAGCTTAACGGGGGTTGGTTCACCCCTCCACTTT.

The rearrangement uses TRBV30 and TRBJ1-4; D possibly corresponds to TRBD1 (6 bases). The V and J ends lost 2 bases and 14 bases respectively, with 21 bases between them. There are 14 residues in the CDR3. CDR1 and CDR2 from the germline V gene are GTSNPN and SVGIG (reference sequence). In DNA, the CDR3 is TGTGCCTGGAGTAAACAGGGACCCCCGGAGCCCCTGTTTTTT. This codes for CAWSKQGPPEPLFF.

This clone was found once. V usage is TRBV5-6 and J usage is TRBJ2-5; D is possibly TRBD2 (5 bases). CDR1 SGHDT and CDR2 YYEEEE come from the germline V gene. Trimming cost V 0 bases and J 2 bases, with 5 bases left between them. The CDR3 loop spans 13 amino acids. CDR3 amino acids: CASSLGLQETQYF. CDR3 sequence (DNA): TGTGCCAGCAGCTTGGGACTACAAGAGACCCAGTACTTC. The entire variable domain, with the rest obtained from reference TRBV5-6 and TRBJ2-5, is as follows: DAGVTQSPTHLIKTRGQQVTLRCSPKSGHDTVSWYQQALGQGPQFIFQYYEEEERQRGNFPDRFSGHQFPNYSSELNVNALLLGDSALYLCASSLGLQETQYFGPGTRLLVL.

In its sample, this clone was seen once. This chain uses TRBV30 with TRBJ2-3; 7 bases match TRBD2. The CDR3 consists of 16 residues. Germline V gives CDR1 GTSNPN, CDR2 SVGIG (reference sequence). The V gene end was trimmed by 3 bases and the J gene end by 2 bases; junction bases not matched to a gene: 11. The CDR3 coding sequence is TGTGCCTGGAGAGAAAAAACTAGCGACTACACAGATACGCAGTATTTT. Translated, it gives CAWREKTSDYTDTQYF.